The sequence of this TCR beta chain was determined in a study of blood T cell repertoires in COVID-19. Study-wide context: The samples span acute and convalescent COVID-19 from the United States, Italy and Spain. PBMCs, B-cell-depleted T cells, or T cells provided the cDNA or gDNA that made up the material.

The Seattle patients joined while their infection was active and were tracked longitudinally afterward. Sequencing was performed with immunoSEQ multiplex PCR; in TCRdb, only in-frame clones are kept and a portion is missing. The table shows roughly 150,000 clones, with 85% to 95% occurring only once. Sequencing was done on a sample of peripheral blood. The sequence was obtained from a woman aged 55 to 70 with COVID-19, enrolled during active disease.

CDR3 sequence: CASSYRRRGATQETQYF. Here the CDR3 DNA reads TGTGCCAGCAGCTACAGGAGGCGGGGGGCCACCCAAGAGACCCAGTACTTC. The V call is TRBV5-8, the J call TRBJ2-5; TRBD2 agrees at 8 bases. This CDR3 spans 17 amino acids. Germline V gives CDR1 SGHTS, CDR2 YDEGEE. J gave up 1 base and V 3 bases, and 11 bases lay outside the gene matches. Looking up the rest from reference TRBV5-8 and TRBJ2-5 gives the full variable domain: EAGVTQSPTHLIKTRGQQATLRCSPISGHTSVYWYQQALGLGLQFLLWYDEGEERNRGNFPPRFSGRQFPNYSSELNVNALELEDSALYLCASSYRRRGATQETQYFGPGTRLLVL.